This T cell receptor beta chain was captured by sequencing in a study of shared clonotypes between healthy human individuals. About the study: Per donor, three plates held CD4 naive cells, three held CD4 memory, two held CD8 naive and one held CD8 memory. Study results and limitations: Researchers found naive subsets generally carried larger estimated richness than memory subsets. In this cohort, only blood was sampled, and tissue repertoires likely differ.

CDR1 is MDHEN and CDR2 is SYDVKM in the germline V gene. There are 14 residues in the CDR3. The V and J ends lost 8 bases and 1 base, in that order; junction bases with no gene match: 4. The method was immunoSEQ multiplex PCR; TCRdb's version includes in-frame clones alone and lacks a portion of them. The profile shows approximately 1,500,000 clones, roughly 95% of them singletons. Comments on this clone: Its antigen is as yet unknown. Other DNA sequences of this sample code for an identical CDR3.

This TCR was recovered from a young man in good health. Sequencing input: naive CD4+ T cells sorted from blood. As for subset: CD45RA+ positively selected. This chain connects TRBV28 to TRBJ2-2, with 7 bases identical to TRBD2. CDR3 DNA sequence: TGTGCCAGCTCCCCGGGAGGGAACACCGGGGAGCTGTTTTTT. It translates to CASSPGGNTGELFF. Combining the CDR3 with reference TRBV28 and TRBJ2-2 gives the whole variable domain DVKVTQSSRYLVKRTGEKVFLECVQDMDHENMFWYRQDPGLGLRLIYFSYDVKMKEKGDIPEGYSVSREKKERFSLILESASTNQTSMYLCASSPGGNTGELFFGEGSRLTVL.